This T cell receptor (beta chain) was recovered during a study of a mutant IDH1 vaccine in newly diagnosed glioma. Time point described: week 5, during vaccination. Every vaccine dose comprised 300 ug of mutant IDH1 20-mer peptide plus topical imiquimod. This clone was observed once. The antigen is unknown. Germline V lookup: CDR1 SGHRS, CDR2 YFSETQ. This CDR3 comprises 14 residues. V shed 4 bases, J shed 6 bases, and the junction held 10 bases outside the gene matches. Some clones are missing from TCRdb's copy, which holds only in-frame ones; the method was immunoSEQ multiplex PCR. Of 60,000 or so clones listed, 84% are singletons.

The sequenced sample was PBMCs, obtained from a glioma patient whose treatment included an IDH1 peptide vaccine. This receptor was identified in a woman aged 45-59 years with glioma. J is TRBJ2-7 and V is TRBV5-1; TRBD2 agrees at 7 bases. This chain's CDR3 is CASSTGGGISEQYF. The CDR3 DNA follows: TGCGCCAGCAGCACGGGGGGAGGGATAAGCGAGCAGTACTTC.